This T cell receptor (beta chain) was sequenced during a study of T cells in Graves' hyperthyroidism and ophthalmopathy. General observations from the study: Blood also showed most of the thyroid clonotypes that were expanded above 0.001.

The PBMCs were taken from roughly 10 ml of fresh peripheral blood. The TCR beta CDR3 regions underwent amplification using RNA transcripts as the source. First-round RT-PCR of the TCR CDR3 relied on the HTBI primer set. One entry per CDR3 protein results from TCRdb running MiXCR on the multiplex PCR reads. The repertoire holds 250,000 to 300,000 distinct CDR3 sequences, roughly 15% seen once, with less than 15% in the top ten. Ten or more counts support this clonotype. The antigen remains undetermined. Material for sequencing was blood. The TCR comes from a middle-aged woman with Graves' hyperthyroidism that later progressed to Graves' ophthalmopathy.

In DNA form, the CDR3 reads TGTGCCAGCAGAACGGGACTTTGGGGCCCAGATACGCAGTATTTT. Translation: CASRTGLWGPDTQYF. The chain joins TRBV27 to TRBJ2-3; perhaps TRBD2 as D (6 bases). Germline values: CDR1 MNHEY, CDR2 SMNVEV (reference sequence). The CDR3 sequence is 15 residues long. The V and J ends lost 6 bases and 4 bases respectively, with 17 bases between them.